The clone carrying this T cell receptor beta chain was recorded many times. Amplification of TCR beta CDR3 regions was performed using RNA transcripts as template. The HTBI primer set served for first-round RT-PCR of the TCR CDR3. Using its own MiXCR run on the multiplex PCR reads, TCRdb lists one record per CDR3 protein. The sample comprises 450,000 to 650,000 distinct CDR3 sequences, less than 25% of which are singletons, and roughly 29% rests with the top ten. V gave up 0 bases and J gave up 7 bases, with 15 bases separating them. This CDR3 region has 16 residues. Looked up from germline, CDR1 is SGHDN and CDR2 is FVKESK. This sample is part of a study of T cells in Graves' hyperthyroidism and ophthalmopathy.

V usage is TRBV14 and J usage is TRBJ2-2, with a tentative D call TRBD2 (5 bases). The sequenced material came from blood. The clonotype comes from a young man with Graves' hyperthyroidism. Written as DNA, the CDR3 is TGTGCCAGCAGCCAAGAGGCTTGGAGGTCCAACGGGGAGCTGTTTTTT. Translated: CASSQEAWRSNGELFF.